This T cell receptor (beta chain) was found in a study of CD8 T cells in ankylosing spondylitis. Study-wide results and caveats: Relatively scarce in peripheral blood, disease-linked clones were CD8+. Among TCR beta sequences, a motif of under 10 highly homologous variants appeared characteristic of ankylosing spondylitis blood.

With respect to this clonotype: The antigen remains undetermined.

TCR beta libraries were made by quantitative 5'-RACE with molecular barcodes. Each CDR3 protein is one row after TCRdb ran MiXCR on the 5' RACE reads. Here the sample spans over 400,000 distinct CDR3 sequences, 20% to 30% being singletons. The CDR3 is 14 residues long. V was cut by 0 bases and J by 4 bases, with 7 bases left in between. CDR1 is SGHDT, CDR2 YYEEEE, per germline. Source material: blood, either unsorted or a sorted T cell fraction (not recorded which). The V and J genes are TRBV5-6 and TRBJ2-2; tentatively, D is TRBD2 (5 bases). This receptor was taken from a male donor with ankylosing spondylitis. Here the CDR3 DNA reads TGTGCCAGCAGCTTGGCTACTAGCACCGGGGAGCTGTTTTTT. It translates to CASSLATSTGELFF. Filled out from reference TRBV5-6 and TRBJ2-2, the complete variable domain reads DAGVTQSPTHLIKTRGQQVTLRCSPKSGHDTVSWYQQALGQGPQFIFQYYEEEERQRGNFPDRFSGHQFPNYSSELNVNALLLGDSALYLCASSLATSTGELFFGEGSRLTVL.